This is a list of T cell receptor beta chains from one sample in a study of cytomegalovirus exposure and HLA in healthy donors. The repertoire was sequenced with immunoSEQ multiplex PCR; TCRdb's copy has only in-frame clones and lacks some. The sample has 150,000 to 200,000 clones, about 78% seen once; the top ten hold roughly an eighth. The specimen was PBMCs. The receptors here all came from a woman aged 50 to 65 in good health and CMV-seropositive. The CDR3 runs from the conserved cysteine through the conserved F or W. The D gene is left open where the match is weak. Where a row states a size, it is once, few, many or the class of an expanded clone; other rows omit it.

v_call	d_call	clone_size	cdr3_length	j_call	cdr3_nt	cdr3_aa
TRBV6-5	TRBD2	-	15	TRBJ2-2	TGTGCCAGCAGCCCCGGACTAGCGGGGACCGGGGAGCTGTTTTTT	CASSPGLAGTGELFF
TRBV7-9	TRBD1	-	15	TRBJ2-2	TGTGCCAGCAGCTTTGTGGACAGGCGGGCCGGGGAGCTGTTTTTT	CASSFVDRRAGELFF
TRBV7-3	-	-	15	TRBJ2-2	TGTGCCAGCAGCTTAACCGCACAGGGACACGGGGAGCTGTTTTTT	CASSLTAQGHGELFF
TRBV7-6	TRBD2	-	19	TRBJ2-3	TGTGCCAGCAGCTTCCCTACCGGGACTAGCGGGGGGCACACAGATACGCAGTATTTT	CASSFPTGTSGGHTDTQYF
TRBV7-9	-	-	16	TRBJ1-1	TGTGCCAGCAACAATAAACAGGGTCGGGCGGTTGCTGAAGCTTTCTTT	CASNNKQGRAVAEAFF
TRBV7-9	TRBD1	-	14	TRBJ2-5	TGTGCCAGCACCCCGGGACAGGGGGCGGAGACCCAGTACTTC	CASTPGQGAETQYF
TRBV11-1	TRBD1	-	19	TRBJ1-1	TGTGCCAGCAGCCCGAACATTCCGGGACAGGGCACCATGAACACTGAAGCTTTCTTT	CASSPNIPGQGTMNTEAFF
TRBV10-3	TRBD1	-	12	TRBJ1-5	TGTGCCACCCGACAGGGCGGAGAGCCCCAGCATTTT	CATRQGGEPQHF
TRBV5-1	TRBD1	once	16	TRBJ2-1	TGCGCCAGCAGCTTGGAGGGGACAGGGGGGTACAATGAGCAGTTCTTC	CASSLEGTGGYNEQFF
TRBV19	TRBD1	-	13	TRBJ1-5	TGTGCCAGTAGAGGGGCAGGGGGTCAGCCCCAGCATTTT	CASRGAGGQPQHF
TRBV29-1	-	-	14	TRBJ1-3	TGCAGCGTTGAAGTAGTGGGAGCCGGGAACACCATATATTTT	CSVEVVGAGNTIYF
TRBV21-1	-	-	15	TRBJ1-1	TGTGCCAGCAGCAAAGCCACCAGGAAGAACACTGAAGCTTTCTTT	CASSKATRKNTEAFF
TRBV15	TRBD2	-	15	TRBJ2-1	TGTGCCACCGGCTCGCCGCGGGGGGGATACAATGAGCAGTTCTTC	CATGSPRGGYNEQFF
TRBV19	TRBD1	-	15	TRBJ1-5	TGTGCCAGTAGTATTGGGACAGGGAGCAATCAGCCCCAGCATTTT	CASSIGTGSNQPQHF
TRBV7-3	-	-	13	TRBJ1-1	TGTGCCAGCAGCTTAGATAGGAACACTGAAGCTTTCTTT	CASSLDRNTEAFF
TRBV6-4	-	-	13	TRBJ1-1	TGTGCCGGGGCGCCCGGGGGTAACACTGAAGCTTTCTTT	CAGAPGGNTEAFF
TRBV15	TRBD1	few	14	TRBJ1-5	TGTGCCACCAGCAGAGGAGGGGGCGGACAGCCCCAGCATTTT	CATSRGGGGQPQHF
TRBV30	-	-	13	TRBJ2-7	TGTGCCTTAGTCGGGGGAGCCGCCTACGAGCAGTACTTC	CALVGGAAYEQYF
TRBV18	-	-	18	TRBJ1-3	TGTGCCAGCTCACCCCTGGTGTTTGGCATGCCCTCTGGAAACACCATATATTTT	CASSPLVFGMPSGNTIYF
TRBV4-1	TRBD1	once	16	TRBJ2-3	TGCGCCAGCAGCCTCTCCCGGACAGGGAGAACAGGTACGCAGTATTTT	CASSLSRTGRTGTQYF
TRBV29-1	TRBD2	-	16	TRBJ2-2	TGCAGCGTTGAGGTTTCGCGGGGGGGCGGGACCGGGGAGCTGTTTTTT	CSVEVSRGGGTGELFF
TRBV29-1	TRBD2	-	12	TRBJ2-7	TGCAGCGTTGCCAGCGGGGCGCGCGAGCAGTACTTC	CSVASGAREQYF
TRBV5-1	TRBD2	-	14	TRBJ2-7	TGCGCCAGCAGCTTGGTGGCAGGGAGGGACGAGCAGTACTTC	CASSLVAGRDEQYF
TRBV6-4	TRBD1	-	15	TRBJ2-1	TGTGCCAGCAGTGAGCAGGGGGCGTCCTACAATGAGCAGTTCTTC	CASSEQGASYNEQFF
TRBV5-6	TRBD1	-	15	TRBJ1-2	TGTGCCAGCAGCCTCGTCACACCAGGGGGCTCTGGCTACACCTTC	CASSLVTPGGSGYTF
TRBV4-1	-	-	14	TRBJ2-7	TGCGCCAGCAGCCAAGAGACACCAACCTACGAGCAGTACTTC	CASSQETPTYEQYF
TRBV2	TRBD1	-	13	TRBJ2-7	TGTGCCAGCACCCTGACAGGGAACTACGAGCAGTACTTC	CASTLTGNYEQYF
TRBV6-4	TRBD1	-	14	TRBJ1-6	TGTGCCAGCGACGGGACAGAAAAAGATTCACCCCTCCACTTT	CASDGTEKDSPLHF
TRBV19	-	-	15	TRBJ2-7	TGTGCCAGTAGTTCAGTATTGGTAGGGGGCTACGAGCAGTACTTC	CASSSVLVGGYEQYF
TRBV5-4	-	-	15	TRBJ1-6	TGTGCCAGCAACATACAGAGCTCCTATAATTCACCCCTCCACTTT	CASNIQSSYNSPLHF
TRBV7-3	-	-	14	TRBJ1-2	TGTGCCAGCAGCTTATATGACAGAGCGCATGGCTACACCTTC	CASSLYDRAHGYTF
TRBV19	TRBD1	-	14	TRBJ1-4	TGTGCCACCGCTCCGGGACAGCGTCATGAAAAACTGTTTTTT	CATAPGQRHEKLFF
TRBV7-9	TRBD2	-	15	TRBJ2-5	TGTGCCAGCAGCTTAGACGGGGGGGCGCAAGAGACCCAGTACTTC	CASSLDGGAQETQYF
TRBV28	-	-	13	TRBJ1-2	TGTGCCAGCTACCCGGGGGGGAAGGGAGGCTACACCTTC	CASYPGGKGGYTF
TRBV7-2	TRBD2	-	15	TRBJ2-7	TGTGCCAGCAGCTTAGTAGCGGGGGGATCCTACGAGCAGTACTTC	CASSLVAGGSYEQYF